One sample yielded the 6 T cell receptor beta chains listed below, sequenced in a study of regulatory T cells in long-lasting Graves disease. Regarding time point: newly diagnosed GD, antithyroid drugs for less than 3 months. Making the TCR library involved RNA that had been extracted from PBMCs. With iRepertoire HTBI primers and Arm-PCR of CDR3 regions, TCR beta libraries were built. MiXCR, applied by TCRdb to the multiplex PCR reads, yields one record per CDR3 protein. The sample lists some 490,000 distinct CDR3 sequences, around 12% occurring once. Another study also made use of these data, one on T cells in Graves' hyperthyroidism and ophthalmopathy.

Specimen: peripheral blood mononuclear cells (PBMCs), collected at new diagnosis, from a patient treated with antithyroid drugs. The receptor set was obtained from a woman in her thirties with Graves disease.

As to this clonotype: A much bigger clone sits one base away, suggesting this may be a read error. The V gene is TRBV28, the J gene TRBJ1-5, with a tentative D call TRBD1 (5 bases). The CDR3 extends over 15 amino acids. With 2 bases removed from V and 3 bases from J, the gap between germline ends came to 11 bases. The germline CDR1 and CDR2 sequences are MDHEN and SYDVKM. The CDR3 spells CASSLPGSDNQPQHF. CDR3 DNA: TGTGCCAGCAGTTTACCAGGGTCGGACAATCAGCCCCAGCATTTT.

This clonotype was found many times. The CDR3 loop is CASSFGGGNTEAFF. In nucleotides, the CDR3 is TGTGCCAGCAGTTTTGGGGGGGGGAATACTGAAGCTTTCTTT. The rearrangement links TRBV27 to TRBJ1-1; D perhaps matches TRBD1 (5 bases). V was cut by 3 bases and J by 5 bases, with 13 bases left in between. The V gene's germline CDR1 is MNHEY and CDR2 SMNVEV (reference sequence). The CDR3 loop spans 14 amino acids.

This clonotype came up once. A clone one base away is much larger, so this may be a read error. The gene calls are TRBV3-1 and TRBJ2-7, with 7 bases fitting TRBD1. Germline loops: CDR1 LGHDT, CDR2 YNNKEL (reference sequence). CDR3 length: 16 amino acids. CDR3 in DNA: TGTGTCAGCAGCTACACCCTTGAAACCGGGACAGACGAGCAGTACTTC. Translation gives CVSSYTLETGTDEQYF.

The rearrangement joins TRBV3-1 to TRBJ1-5, with D perhaps TRBD1 (5 bases). In germline, CDR1 is LGHDT, CDR2 YNNKEL (reference sequence). Trimming pared 1 base from V and 2 bases from J, leaving 9 bases between. The CDR3 sequence is 15 residues long. The CDR3 region has the DNA TGTGCCAGCAGCCAAGGGGGGAATGGCAATCAGCCCCAGCATTTT. This sequence encodes CASSQGGNGNQPQHF.

The V call is TRBV7-9, the J call TRBJ2-1; 11 bases are a match to TRBD2. Germline CDR1 and CDR2: SEHNR and FQNEAQ (reference sequence). The V gene end was trimmed by 1 base and the J gene end by 5 bases; junction bases not matched to a gene: 13. The CDR3 loop spans 19 amino acids. The CDR3 DNA reads as TGTGCCAGCAGCTTAGGGTTTTCCCTAGCGGGAGGACTGAACAATGAGCAGTTCTTC. Encoded protein: CASSLGFSLAGGLNNEQFF.

This clonotype came up a few times. The rearrangement joins TRBV20-1 to TRBJ2-2; 8 positions match TRBD2. The germline CDR1 and CDR2 sequences are DFQATT and SNEGSKA (reference sequence). The CDR3 length is 15 residues. The ends lost 5 bases at V and 5 bases at J; junction bases unmatched: 10. Here the CDR3 reads CSAHRSGSYTGELFF. The CDR3 bases are TGCAGTGCTCATAGAAGCGGGAGCTATACCGGGGAGCTGTTTTTT.